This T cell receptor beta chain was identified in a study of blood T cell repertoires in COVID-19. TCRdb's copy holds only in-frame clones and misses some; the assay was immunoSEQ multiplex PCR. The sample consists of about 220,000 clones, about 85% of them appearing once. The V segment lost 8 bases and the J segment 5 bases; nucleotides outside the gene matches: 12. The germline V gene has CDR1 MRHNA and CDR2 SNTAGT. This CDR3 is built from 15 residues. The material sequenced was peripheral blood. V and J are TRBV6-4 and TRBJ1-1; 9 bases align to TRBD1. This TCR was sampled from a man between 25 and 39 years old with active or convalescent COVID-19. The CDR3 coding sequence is TGTGCCAGCCCGACAGGGGGAACCTCGGGAACTGAAGCTTTCTTT. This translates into CASPTGGTSGTEAFF.